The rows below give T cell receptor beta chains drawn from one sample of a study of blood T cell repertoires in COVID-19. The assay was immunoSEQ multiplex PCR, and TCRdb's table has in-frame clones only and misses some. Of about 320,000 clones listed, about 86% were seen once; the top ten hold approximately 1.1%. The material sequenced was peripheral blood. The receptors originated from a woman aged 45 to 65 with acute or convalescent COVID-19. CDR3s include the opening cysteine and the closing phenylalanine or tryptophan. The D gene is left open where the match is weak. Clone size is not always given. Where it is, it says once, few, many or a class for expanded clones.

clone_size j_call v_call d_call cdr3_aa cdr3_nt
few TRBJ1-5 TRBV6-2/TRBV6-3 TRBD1 CASRPGQAGNQPQHF TGTGCCAGCAGGCCTGGACAGGCGGGTAATCAGCCCCAGCATTTT
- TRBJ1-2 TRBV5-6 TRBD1 CASSLRTGSWHGYTF TGTGCCAGCAGCTTACGGACAGGTTCGTGGCATGGCTACACCTTC
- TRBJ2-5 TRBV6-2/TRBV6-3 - CASSPRQGGGETQYF TGTGCCAGCAGTCCAAGACAGGGAGGTGGGGAGACCCAGTACTTC
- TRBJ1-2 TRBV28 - CASRANSYGYTF TGTGCCAGCCGTGCGAACAGCTATGGCTACACCTTC
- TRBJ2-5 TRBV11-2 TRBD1 CASSEQGARRETQYF TGTGCCAGCAGCGAGCAGGGGGCGCGTCGAGAGACCCAGTACTTC
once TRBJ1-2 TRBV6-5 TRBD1 CASTPGQGNYGYTF TGTGCCAGCACCCCGGGACAGGGGAACTATGGCTACACCTTC
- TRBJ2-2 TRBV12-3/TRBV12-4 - CASSLVSPGELFF TGTGCCAGCAGTTTAGTGAGCCCCGGGGAGCTGTTTTTT
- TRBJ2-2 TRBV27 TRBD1 CASSPFRHRGNTGELFF TGTGCCAGCAGCCCTTTTAGGCACAGGGGGAACACCGGGGAGCTGTTTTTT
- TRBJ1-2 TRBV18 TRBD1 CASSQGETGDYTF TGTGCCAGCTCTCAGGGGGAAACGGGTGACTACACCTTC
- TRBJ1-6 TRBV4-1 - CASSIERQTNSPLHF TGCGCCAGCAGCATCGAACGACAGACGAATTCACCCCTCCACTTT
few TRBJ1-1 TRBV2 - CASSELENTEAFF TGTGCCAGCAGTGAACTAGAGAACACTGAAGCTTTCTTT
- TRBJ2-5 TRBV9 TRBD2 CASSGGRGGRETQYF TGTGCCAGCAGCGGAGGCCGGGGGGGTCGGGAGACCCAGTACTTC
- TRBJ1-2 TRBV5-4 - CASSWAGFYGYTF TGTGCCAGCAGCTGGGCAGGGTTCTATGGCTACACCTTC
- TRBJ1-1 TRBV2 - CASSENSHEAFF TGTGCCAGCAGTGAAAACAGTCATGAAGCTTTCTTT
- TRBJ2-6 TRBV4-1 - CASSQATGANVLTF TGCGCCAGCAGCCAGGCAACTGGGGCCAACGTCCTGACTTTC
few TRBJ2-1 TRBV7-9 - CASSLDGSGDEQFF TGTGCCAGCAGCTTAGACGGGAGCGGAGATGAGCAGTTCTTC
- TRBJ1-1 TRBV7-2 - CASSLAQMNTEAFF TGTGCCAGCAGCTTGGCTCAGATGAACACTGAAGCTTTCTTT
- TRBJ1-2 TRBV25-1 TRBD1 CASSAGTGSFGYTF TGTGCCAGCAGTGCCGGGACAGGGTCGTTTGGCTACACCTTC
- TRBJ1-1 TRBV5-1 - CASSLNRETSEAFF TGCGCCAGCAGCTTGAACAGGGAGACCTCTGAAGCTTTCTTT
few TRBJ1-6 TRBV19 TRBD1 CASNHKTGVNSPLHF TGTGCCAGTAATCACAAAACAGGGGTGAATTCACCCCTCCACTTT
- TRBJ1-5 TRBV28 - CASSSGHSFDQPQHF TGTGCCAGCAGTTCCGGACATAGTTTCGATCAGCCCCAGCATTTT
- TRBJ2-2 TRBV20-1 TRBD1 CSASVSGGEETGELFF TGCAGTGCTAGTGTCTCAGGGGGCGAGGAAACCGGGGAGCTGTTTTTT
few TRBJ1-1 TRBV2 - CASRGVLNTEAFF TGTGCCAGCAGAGGGGTCCTGAACACTGAAGCTTTCTTT
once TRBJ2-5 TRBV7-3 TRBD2 CASSFGGAHQETQYF TGTGCCAGCAGCTTCGGGGGGGCCCACCAAGAGACCCAGTACTTC
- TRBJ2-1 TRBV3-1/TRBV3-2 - CASSQGGGEQFF TGTGCCAGCAGCCAAGGCGGAGGTGAGCAGTTCTTC
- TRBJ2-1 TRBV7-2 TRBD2 CASSLEGLVYNEQFF TGTGCCAGCAGCTTAGAGGGACTAGTCTACAATGAGCAGTTCTTC
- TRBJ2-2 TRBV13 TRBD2 CASTTSGRRNTGELFF TGTGCCAGCACCACAAGCGGGAGGCGGAACACCGGGGAGCTGTTTTTT
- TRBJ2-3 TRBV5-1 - CASSLVESTDTQYF TGCGCCAGCAGCTTGGTCGAGTCCACAGATACGCAGTATTTT
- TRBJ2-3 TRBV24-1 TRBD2 CATSDSGLAGGQDTQYF TGTGCCACCAGTGATTCTGGACTAGCGGGGGGGCAAGATACGCAGTATTTT
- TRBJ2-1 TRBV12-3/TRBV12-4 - CASSIGDEQFF TGTGCCAGCAGCATAGGAGATGAGCAGTTCTTC
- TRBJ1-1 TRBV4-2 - CASSQEGGSLVGTEAFF TGTGCCAGCAGCCAAGAAGGTGGATCTCTGGTCGGGACTGAAGCTTTCTTT
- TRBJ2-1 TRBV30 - CAWSWGDPPYNEQFF TGTGCCTGGAGTTGGGGGGATCCCCCCTACAATGAGCAGTTCTTC
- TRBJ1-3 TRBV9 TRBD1 CASSDGTGVGNTIYF TGTGCCAGCAGCGACGGGACAGGGGTGGGAAACACCATATATTTT
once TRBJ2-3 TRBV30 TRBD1 CAWSLRQGADTQYF TGTGCCTGGAGTCTGCGACAGGGGGCAGATACGCAGTATTTT
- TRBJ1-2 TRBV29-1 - CSVPGVAGGYTF TGCAGCGTCCCCGGGGTTGCCGGTGGCTACACCTTC
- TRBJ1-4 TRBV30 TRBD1 CAWSQGGAGEKLFF TGTGCCTGGAGTCAAGGGGGCGCAGGGGAAAAACTGTTTTTT
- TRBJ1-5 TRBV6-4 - CASSALAGQPQHF TGTGCCAGCAGTGCCCTCGCAGGACAGCCCCAGCATTTT
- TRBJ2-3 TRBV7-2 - CASSLGGRRSDTQYF TGTGCCAGCAGCTTAGGAGGGCGTCGCTCAGATACGCAGTATTTT
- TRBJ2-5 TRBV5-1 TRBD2 CASSPLAGGGETQYF TGCGCCAGCAGCCCGTTAGCGGGCGGTGGTGAGACCCAGTACTTC
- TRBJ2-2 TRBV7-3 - CASSPFGGELFF TGTGCCAGCAGCCCTTTCGGCGGGGAGCTGTTTTTT
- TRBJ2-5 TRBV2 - CASSEARSEGGTQYF TGTGCCAGCAGTGAAGCGCGGTCTGAAGGAGGGACCCAGTACTTC
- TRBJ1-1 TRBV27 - CASKHLNTEAFF TGTGCCAGCAAACATCTGAACACTGAAGCTTTCTTT
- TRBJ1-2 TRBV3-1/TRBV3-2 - CASSHEGQWNYGYTF TGTGCCAGCAGCCACGAGGGACAATGGAACTATGGCTACACCTTC
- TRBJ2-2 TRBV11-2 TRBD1 CASSSPLLGQGANTGELFF TGTGCCAGCAGCTCCCCTTTATTAGGACAGGGCGCGAACACCGGGGAGCTGTTTTTT
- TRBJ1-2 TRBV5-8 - CASETVYGYTF TGTGCCAGCGAAACGGTTTATGGCTACACCTTC
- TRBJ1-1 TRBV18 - CASSRAGTRNTEAFF TGTGCCAGCTCACGGGCCGGGACAAGGAACACTGAAGCTTTCTTT
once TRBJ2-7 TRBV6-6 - CASSLGQANEQYF TGTGCCAGCAGTTTGGGCCAAGCCAACGAGCAGTACTTC
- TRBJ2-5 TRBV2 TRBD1 CASRGGTGGRETQYF TGTGCCAGCAGGGGTGGGACAGGGGGCCGGGAGACCCAGTACTTC
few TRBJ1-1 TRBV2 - CASSPLGGDGAEAFF TGTGCCAGCAGCCCACTAGGAGGGGACGGGGCTGAAGCTTTCTTT
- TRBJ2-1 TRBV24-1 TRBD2 CATSDFDGRAGEQFF TGTGCCACCAGTGATTTTGACGGGAGGGCCGGTGAGCAGTTCTTC
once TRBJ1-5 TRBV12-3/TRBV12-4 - CASHGPLNQPQHF TGTGCCAGCCACGGTCCTCTGAATCAGCCCCAGCATTTT